This T cell receptor (beta chain) was obtained from a study of identical twins. Whole-study results and caveats: Monozygotic twins shared more out-of-frame TCR alpha than recombination models predicted.

TCRdb fed the 5' RACE reads into MiXCR, producing one record per CDR3 protein. Of some 900,000 distinct CDR3 sequences in the sample, 12% were seen once. This clonotype was found a few times. The antigen remains unidentified. The CDR3 contains 15 residues. Germline V gene data show CDR1 as SEHNR and CDR2 as FQNEAQ (reference sequence). The V gene lost 5 bases and the J gene lost 4 bases, with 18 bases spanning the gap. This sample also belongs to another study, concerning yellow fever vaccine responses in identical twins.

The sequence was obtained from a woman between 18 and 29 years old in good health. Input material: PBMCs. The chain carries TRBV7-9 and TRBJ2-7; TRBD1 might be the D (7 bases). DNA of the CDR3: TGTGCCAGCAGCCCCAGACAGGGAGGCTATTACGAGCAGTACTTC. Translation gives CASSPRQGGYYEQYF.